The next 2 T cell receptor beta chains were all read from a single sample in a study of T cells in Graves' hyperthyroidism and ophthalmopathy. The investigators amplified TCR beta CDR3 regions from RNA transcripts. The HTBI primer set drove a first-round RT-PCR of the TCR CDR3. TCRdb re-called the multiplex PCR reads with MiXCR, one entry per CDR3 protein. The sample includes 500,000 to 550,000 distinct CDR3 sequences, nearly 20% of them seen just once. Sequenced: blood. These receptors were taken from a man in his forties with Graves' ophthalmopathy.

As concerns this clonotype: A read error is possible here, since a much larger clone lies one base away. A read error is likely, as this CDR3 ends without the conserved phenylalanine or tryptophan. The CDR3 DNA is TGTGCCAGCACCTCGACAGGGGGCTACGAGCAGTACCTC. It is translated as CASTSTGGYEQYL. This chain links TRBV12-3 or TRBV12-4 with TRBJ2-7; TRBD1 aligns across 9 bases. There are 13 residues in the CDR3. The V and J ends lost 7 bases and 3 bases, in that order; junction bases with no gene match: 4.

The chain couples TRBV5-6 to TRBJ2-3; 7 bases fit TRBD2. Trimming removed 0 bases from V and 2 bases from J; junction bases left unmatched: 6. The CDR3 consists of 16 residues. Germline-derived CDR1 and CDR2 are SGHDT and YYEEEE. The CDR3 is CASSLDGRLTTDTQYF. DNA of the CDR3: TGTGCCAGCAGCTTGGACGGGAGGCTAACCACAGATACGCAGTATTTT.